What follows is one TCR beta chain and its context. Its antigen is currently not known. Per-nucleotide qualities are absent, and no much larger clonotype sits a single base away. The data originate from a study of technical replicates of blood from a handful of donors (dated by TCRdb to about 2017). Sequences SGHVS (CDR1) and FNYEAQ (CDR2) are obtained from the germline V gene. Relative to germline, V is missing 0 bases and J is missing 6 bases, with 8 bases of the junction outside any gene match. The CDR3, cysteine through phenylalanine, is 16 amino acids long. Kept here is only the CDR3 DNA, which spans 48 bases and is read in frame from base 1. The library was obtained by the immunoSEQ multiplex PCR assay. The table comes from immuneACCESS by way of TCRdb, which keeps in-frame sequences with V and J called. Part of the clones is missing from these tables; in studies checked, under half for an unresolved V gene and the rest for unknown reasons. This sample comprises roughly 62,000 clones, 91% of them detected only once. Of the sample, approximately 3.6% falls within the top ten clones.

Material for sequencing was PBMCs. The chain is encoded by TRBV7-6 joined to TRBJ1-2, and 9 junctional nucleotides match TRBD1. The source is a human donor in good health. Some clones in this sample may be carry-over from other donors' samples. CDR3 loop: CASSLAPEGQGNGYTF. The nucleotides are TGTGCCAGCAGCTTAGCGCCAGAGGGACAGGGAAATGGCTACACCTTC.